This is a list of T cell receptor beta chains from one sample in a study of blood T cell repertoires in COVID-19. TCRdb's table, derived via immunoSEQ multiplex PCR, lists solely in-frame clones and lacks some. The sample has approximately 260,000 clones, more than 80% seen once; the top ten hold 3.7%. The sequenced sample was peripheral blood. The origin of the receptors is a woman aged 40 to 49 with acute or convalescent COVID-19. Both conserved end residues are part of each CDR3. Each record gives: V gene, J gene, CDR3 protein.

V gene: TRBV2
J gene: TRBJ2-5
CDR3 protein: CASSVRFGYQETQYF

V gene: TRBV29-1
J gene: TRBJ1-2
CDR3 protein: CSVRDRVFGYTF

V gene: TRBV7-8
J gene: TRBJ1-3
CDR3 protein: CASSSTGDVNSGNTIYF

V gene: TRBV30
J gene: TRBJ1-1
CDR3 protein: CAWDPTGDGTEAFF

V gene: TRBV6-2/TRBV6-3
J gene: TRBJ2-1
CDR3 protein: CASSYAGFESYNEQFF

V gene: TRBV5-5
J gene: TRBJ2-3
CDR3 protein: CASSFRPTADTQYF

V gene: TRBV5-1
J gene: TRBJ1-3
CDR3 protein: CASSLGPPGLDTIYF

V gene: TRBV3-1/TRBV3-2
J gene: TRBJ2-4
CDR3 protein: CASSTAGLAKNIQYF

V gene: TRBV24-1
J gene: TRBJ1-6
CDR3 protein: CATSPGADNSPLHF

V gene: TRBV5-5
J gene: TRBJ1-3
CDR3 protein: CASSYMDSSGNTIYF

V gene: TRBV10-3
J gene: TRBJ2-3
CDR3 protein: CAINAGNNPSTDTQYF

V gene: TRBV19
J gene: TRBJ1-1
CDR3 protein: CASSIRQGRTEAFF

V gene: TRBV18
J gene: TRBJ2-3
CDR3 protein: CASSGGRADTQYF

V gene: TRBV5-1
J gene: TRBJ2-3
CDR3 protein: CASSRDRDTQYF

V gene: TRBV2
J gene: TRBJ2-1
CDR3 protein: CASQGQGPHNEQFF

V gene: TRBV14
J gene: TRBJ1-3
CDR3 protein: CASSLHNRGLGNTIYF

V gene: TRBV7-6
J gene: TRBJ1-6
CDR3 protein: CASSLEATGSNSPLHF

V gene: TRBV5-1
J gene: TRBJ1-6
CDR3 protein: CASSLGTVYSPLHF

V gene: TRBV3-1/TRBV3-2
J gene: TRBJ2-2
CDR3 protein: CASSQGTRVTGELFF

V gene: TRBV5-6
J gene: TRBJ1-5
CDR3 protein: CASSLAGGSGQPQHF

V gene: TRBV6-6
J gene: TRBJ1-2
CDR3 protein: CASSAAGGLDGYTF

V gene: TRBV9
J gene: TRBJ1-4
CDR3 protein: CASSVGTGGGEKLFF

V gene: TRBV7-2
J gene: TRBJ1-4
CDR3 protein: CASSYRDREQKLFF

V gene: TRBV3-1/TRBV3-2
J gene: TRBJ2-3
CDR3 protein: CASSQLAGGITDTQYF

V gene: TRBV5-4
J gene: TRBJ2-1
CDR3 protein: CASSAAGDNEQFF

V gene: TRBV7-2
J gene: TRBJ2-3
CDR3 protein: CASSLSLVGDTQYF

V gene: TRBV3-1/TRBV3-2
J gene: TRBJ2-1
CDR3 protein: CASSHSGGGSYNEQFF

V gene: TRBV24-1
J gene: TRBJ1-5
CDR3 protein: CATSDFSQGAMGNQPQHF

V gene: TRBV19
J gene: TRBJ1-5
CDR3 protein: CASSIGVLRLMSNQPQHF

V gene: TRBV5-6
J gene: TRBJ2-3
CDR3 protein: CASSLDRTDAWDTQYF

V gene: TRBV7-2
J gene: TRBJ2-5
CDR3 protein: CASSFPLGIAGGKQTQYF

V gene: TRBV10-1
J gene: TRBJ2-1
CDR3 protein: CASSESMASGGEQFF

V gene: TRBV2
J gene: TRBJ1-6
CDR3 protein: CASSLDRGGSPLHF

V gene: TRBV25-1
J gene: TRBJ2-3
CDR3 protein: CASSAPRRAERTDTQYF

V gene: TRBV5-4
J gene: TRBJ1-6
CDR3 protein: CASSLSIYNSPLHF

V gene: TRBV5-1
J gene: TRBJ1-1
CDR3 protein: CASSTPTGDTEAFF